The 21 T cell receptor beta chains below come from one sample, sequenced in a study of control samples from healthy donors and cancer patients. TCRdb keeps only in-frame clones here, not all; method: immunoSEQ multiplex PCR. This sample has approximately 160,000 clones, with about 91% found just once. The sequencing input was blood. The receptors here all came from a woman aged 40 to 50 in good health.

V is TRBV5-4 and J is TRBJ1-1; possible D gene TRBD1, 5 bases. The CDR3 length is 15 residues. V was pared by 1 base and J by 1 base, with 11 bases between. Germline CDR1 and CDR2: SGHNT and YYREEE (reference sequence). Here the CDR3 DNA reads TGTGCCAGCAGCTTGATCTGGGGCGGGAACACTGAAGCTTTCTTT. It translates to CASSLIWGGNTEAFF.

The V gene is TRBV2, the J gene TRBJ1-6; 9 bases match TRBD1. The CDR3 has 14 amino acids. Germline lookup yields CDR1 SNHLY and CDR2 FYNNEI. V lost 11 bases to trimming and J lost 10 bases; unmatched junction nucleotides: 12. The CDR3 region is CAGNTGQGGSPLHF. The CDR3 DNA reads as TGTGCCGGTAATACGGGACAGGGAGGCTCACCCCTCCACTTT.

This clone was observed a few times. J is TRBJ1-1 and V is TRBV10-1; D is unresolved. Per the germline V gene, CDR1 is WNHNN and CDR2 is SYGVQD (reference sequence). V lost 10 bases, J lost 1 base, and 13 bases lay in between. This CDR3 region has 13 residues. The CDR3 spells CANKPQKNTEAFF. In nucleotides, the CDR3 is TGCGCCAATAAGCCTCAGAAGAACACTGAAGCTTTCTTT.

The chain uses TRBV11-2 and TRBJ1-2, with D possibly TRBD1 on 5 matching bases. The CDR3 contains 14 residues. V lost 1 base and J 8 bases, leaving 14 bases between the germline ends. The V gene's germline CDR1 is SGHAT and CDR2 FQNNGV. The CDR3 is CASSLGRGGVGYTF. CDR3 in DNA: TGTGCCAGCAGCTTAGGACGGGGAGGGGTAGGCTACACCTTC.

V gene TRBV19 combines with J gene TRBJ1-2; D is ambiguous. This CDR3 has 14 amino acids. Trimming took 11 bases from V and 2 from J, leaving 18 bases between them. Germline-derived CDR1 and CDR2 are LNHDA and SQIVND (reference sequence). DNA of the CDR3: TGTGCCTGTCGAGGCGCCACAGTGAACTATGGCTACACCTTC. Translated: CACRGATVNYGYTF.

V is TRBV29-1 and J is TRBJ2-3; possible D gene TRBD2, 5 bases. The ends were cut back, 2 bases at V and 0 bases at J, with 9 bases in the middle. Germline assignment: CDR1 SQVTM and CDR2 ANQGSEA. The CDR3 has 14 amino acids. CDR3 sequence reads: CSVESGASTDTQYF. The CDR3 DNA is TGCAGCGTTGAAAGCGGCGCTAGCACAGATACGCAGTATTTT.

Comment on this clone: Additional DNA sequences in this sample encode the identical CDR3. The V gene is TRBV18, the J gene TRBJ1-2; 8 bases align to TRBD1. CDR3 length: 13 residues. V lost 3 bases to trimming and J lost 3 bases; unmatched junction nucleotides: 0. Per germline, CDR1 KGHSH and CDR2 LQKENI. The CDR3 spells CASSPDRDYGYTF. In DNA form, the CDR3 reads TGTGCCAGCTCACCGGACAGGGACTATGGCTACACCTTC.

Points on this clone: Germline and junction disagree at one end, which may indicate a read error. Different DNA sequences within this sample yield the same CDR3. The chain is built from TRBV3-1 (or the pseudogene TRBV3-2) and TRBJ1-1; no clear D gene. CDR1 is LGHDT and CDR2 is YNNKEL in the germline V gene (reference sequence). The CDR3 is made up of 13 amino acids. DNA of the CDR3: TGTGCCAGCAGCCAGGGCCTGAACACCGAAGCTTTCTTT. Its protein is CASSQGLNTEAFF.

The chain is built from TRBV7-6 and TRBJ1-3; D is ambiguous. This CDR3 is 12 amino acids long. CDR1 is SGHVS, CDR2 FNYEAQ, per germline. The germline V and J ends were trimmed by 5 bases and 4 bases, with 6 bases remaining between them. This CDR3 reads CASSPSGNTIYF. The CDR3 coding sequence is TGTGCCAGCAGCCCCTCGGGAAACACCATATATTTT.

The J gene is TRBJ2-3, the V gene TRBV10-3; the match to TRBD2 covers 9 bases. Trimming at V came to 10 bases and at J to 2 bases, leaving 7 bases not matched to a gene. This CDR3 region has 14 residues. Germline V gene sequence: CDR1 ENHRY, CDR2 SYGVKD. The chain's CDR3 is CATSRGGATDTQYF. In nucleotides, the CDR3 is TGTGCCACCTCCCGCGGGGGGGCCACAGATACGCAGTATTTT.

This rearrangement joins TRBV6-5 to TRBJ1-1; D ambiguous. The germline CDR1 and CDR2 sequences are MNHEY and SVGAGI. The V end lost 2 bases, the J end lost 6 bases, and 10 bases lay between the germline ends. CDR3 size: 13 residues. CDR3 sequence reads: CASSYDVFAEAFF. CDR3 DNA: TGTGCCAGCAGTTACGACGTGTTTGCTGAAGCTTTCTTT.

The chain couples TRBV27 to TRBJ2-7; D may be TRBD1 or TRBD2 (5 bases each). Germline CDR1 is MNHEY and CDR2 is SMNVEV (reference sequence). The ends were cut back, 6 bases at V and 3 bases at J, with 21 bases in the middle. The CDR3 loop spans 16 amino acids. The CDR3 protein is CASRRFRDEGFYEQYF. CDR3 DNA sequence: TGTGCCAGCAGACGATTCCGGGACGAGGGATTCTACGAGCAGTACTTC.

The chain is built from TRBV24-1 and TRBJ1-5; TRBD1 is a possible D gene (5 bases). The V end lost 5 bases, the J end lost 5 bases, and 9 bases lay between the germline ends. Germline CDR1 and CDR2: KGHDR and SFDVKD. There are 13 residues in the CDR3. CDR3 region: CATSVGPDQPQHF. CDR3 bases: TGTGCCACCAGTGTGGGGCCAGATCAGCCCCAGCATTTT.

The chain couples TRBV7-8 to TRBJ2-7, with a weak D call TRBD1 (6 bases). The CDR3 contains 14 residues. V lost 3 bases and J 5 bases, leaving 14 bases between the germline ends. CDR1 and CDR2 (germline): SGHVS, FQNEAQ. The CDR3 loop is CASSLGHRGNEQYF. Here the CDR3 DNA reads TGTGCCAGCAGCTTGGGACATCGGGGCAACGAGCAGTACTTC.

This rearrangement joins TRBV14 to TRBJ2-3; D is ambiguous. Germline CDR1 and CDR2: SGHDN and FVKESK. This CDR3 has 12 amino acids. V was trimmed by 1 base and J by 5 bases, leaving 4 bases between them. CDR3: CASSQGEDTQYF. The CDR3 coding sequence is TGTGCCAGCAGCCAAGGGGAAGATACGCAGTATTTT.

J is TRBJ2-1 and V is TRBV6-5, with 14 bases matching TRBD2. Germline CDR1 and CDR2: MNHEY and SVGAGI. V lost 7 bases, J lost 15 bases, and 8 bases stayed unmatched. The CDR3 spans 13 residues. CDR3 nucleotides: TGTGCCAGCACTCTCGGGACTAGCGGGGGACTGTTCTTC. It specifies CASTLGTSGGLFF.

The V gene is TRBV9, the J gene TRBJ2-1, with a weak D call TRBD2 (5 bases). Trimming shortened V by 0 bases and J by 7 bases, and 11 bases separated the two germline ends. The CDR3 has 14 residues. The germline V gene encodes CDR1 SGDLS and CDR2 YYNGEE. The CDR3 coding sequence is TGTGCCAGCAGCGTAGGGCGGGCCGGGAATGAGCAGTTCTTC. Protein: CASSVGRAGNEQFF. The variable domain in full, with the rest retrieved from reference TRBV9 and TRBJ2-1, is DSGVTQTPKHLITATGQRVTLRCSPRSGDLSVYWYQQSLDQGLQFLIQYYNGEERAKGNILERFSAQQFPDLHSELNLSSLELGDSALYFCASSVGRAGNEQFFGPGTRLTVL.

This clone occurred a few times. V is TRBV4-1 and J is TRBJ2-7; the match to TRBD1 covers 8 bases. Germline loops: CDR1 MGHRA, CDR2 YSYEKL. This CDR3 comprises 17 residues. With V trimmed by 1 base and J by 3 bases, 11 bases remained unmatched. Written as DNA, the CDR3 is TGCGCCAGCAGCCAAGGCCTCGGACCGGGACAGGTCTACGAGCAGTACTTC. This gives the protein CASSQGLGPGQVYEQYF.

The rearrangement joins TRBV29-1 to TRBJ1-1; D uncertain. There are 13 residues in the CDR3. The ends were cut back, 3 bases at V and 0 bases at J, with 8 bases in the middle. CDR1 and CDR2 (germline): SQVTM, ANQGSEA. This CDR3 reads CSVDAEMNTEAFF. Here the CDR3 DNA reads TGCAGCGTTGATGCAGAAATGAACACTGAAGCTTTCTTT.

CDR3 protein: CASSFRDTSRDTQYF. The CDR3, as DNA: TGTGCCAGCAGCTTCCGGGACACATCCAGGGATACGCAGTATTTT. The chain couples TRBV5-6 to TRBJ2-3; tentative D call: TRBD1 (6 bases). CDR3 length equals 15 residues. Germline lookup yields CDR1 SGHDT and CDR2 YYEEEE. The V end lost 2 bases, the J end lost 6 bases, and 16 bases lay between the germline ends. The full variable domain, completed using reference TRBV5-6 and TRBJ2-3, is DAGVTQSPTHLIKTRGQQVTLRCSPKSGHDTVSWYQQALGQGPQFIFQYYEEEERQRGNFPDRFSGHQFPNYSSELNVNALLLGDSALYLCASSFRDTSRDTQYFGPGTRLTVL.

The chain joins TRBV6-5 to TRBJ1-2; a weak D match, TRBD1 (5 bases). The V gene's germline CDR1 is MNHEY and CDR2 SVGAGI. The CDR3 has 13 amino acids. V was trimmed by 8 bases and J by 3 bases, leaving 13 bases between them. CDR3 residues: CASVKGTHYGYTF. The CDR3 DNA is TGTGCCAGCGTGAAGGGGACTCACTATGGCTACACCTTC.